The T cell receptor (beta chain) under discussion was sequenced for a study of T cells in Graves' hyperthyroidism and ophthalmopathy. Per the germline V gene, CDR1 is LNHDA and CDR2 is SQIVND (reference sequence). V lost 5 bases and J 2 bases, leaving 12 bases between the germline ends. The CDR3 is 14 amino acids. This clonotype was seen once. Stable Graves' hyperthyroidism denoted no ophthalmopathy progression over 18 months. Disease duration under 2 months; hyperthyroidism patients were aged 18 to 65. TCR beta CDR3 region amplification was performed from RNA transcripts. The HTBI primer set was used in a first-round RT-PCR of the TCR CDR3. Each CDR3 protein gets one entry after TCRdb re-called the multiplex PCR reads with MiXCR. Found here are about 420,000 distinct CDR3 sequences, about a sixth of them singletons; the top ten hold 12% to 15%.

The rearrangement joins TRBV19 to TRBJ1-1, with D maybe TRBD1 (5 bases). Sequencing used blood. The clonotype was recovered from a woman aged 18-29 years with Graves' hyperthyroidism. Here the CDR3 DNA reads TGTGCCAGTAGTGTTGACACAGGAAACACTGAAGCTTTCTTT. This sequence encodes CASSVDTGNTEAFF.